Each of the 26 T cell receptor beta chains below was sequenced from the same sample in a study of shared clonotypes between healthy human individuals. Produced via immunoSEQ multiplex PCR; TCRdb's table is partial and in-frame only. Here the sample spans some 2.4 million clones, under 95% being singletons. Specimen: naive CD4+ T cells from PBMCs. Subset described: CD45RA+ positively selected. Receptor source: a man aged 18 to 30 in good health. Some clones in this sample may be carry-over from other donors' samples.

The CDR3 DNA reads TGTGCCAGCTCACGTGCTGGGAACACTGAAGCTTTCTTT. It yields the protein CASSRAGNTEAFF. The chain uses TRBV18 and TRBJ1-1; D unclear. In germline, CDR1 is KGHSH, CDR2 LQKENI. V lost 4 bases to trimming and J lost 1 base, with 7 bases between them. There are 13 residues in the CDR3.

This rearrangement joins TRBV27 to TRBJ2-1, with 11 bases aligning to TRBD1. The CDR3 has 15 residues. Germline V lookup: CDR1 MNHEY, CDR2 SMNVEV (reference sequence). V lost 3 bases and J lost 5; bases outside the gene matches: 3. The CDR3 nucleotides are TGTGCCAGCAGTTTGGACAGGGGGCTAAACAATGAGCAGTTCTTC. The encoded protein is CASSLDRGLNNEQFF.

J is TRBJ2-1 and V is TRBV5-8; D is tentatively TRBD1 or TRBD2 (6 bases each). V shed 4 bases and J shed 2 bases, with 10 bases lying between them. Germline V gene sequence: CDR1 SGHTS, CDR2 YDEGEE. This CDR3 has 14 residues. CDR3 in DNA: TGTGCCAGCAGCGGGGGGCGGGCCTACAATGAGCAGTTCTTC. This translates into CASSGGRAYNEQFF.

The chain carries TRBV6-1 and TRBJ2-6, with 11 bases lining up with TRBD1. With 2 bases clipped from V and 4 bases from J, the junction kept 10 bases outside the gene matches. Germline V gene lookup returns CDR1 MNHNS and CDR2 SASEGT. The CDR3 length is 19 residues. CDR3 nucleotides: TGTGCCAGCAGTGAAATGTGGACAGGGGGCAGCCCCGGGGCCAACGTCCTGACTTTC. This codes for CASSEMWTGGSPGANVLTF.

The V gene is TRBV6-1, the J gene TRBJ2-2; no definite D call. CDR1 is MNHNS, CDR2 SASEGT, per germline. This CDR3 has 14 amino acids. V was trimmed by 2 bases and J by 2 bases, leaving 6 bases between them. The CDR3 region has the DNA TGTGCCAGCAGTGAACAGAGAAACACCGGGGAGCTGTTTTTT. Residues: CASSEQRNTGELFF.

The chain employs TRBV28 and TRBJ2-1; TRBD2 might be the D (7 bases). V was shortened by 6 bases and J by 4 bases, with 22 bases between the two germline ends. CDR1 is MDHEN, CDR2 SYDVKM, per germline. The CDR3 loop spans 17 amino acids. CDR3 loop: CASRSGGASGLYNEQFF. For the CDR3, the DNA is TGTGCCAGCAGGTCTGGGGGGGCTAGCGGATTATACAATGAGCAGTTCTTC. Variable domain in full (rest from reference TRBV28 and TRBJ2-1): DVKVTQSSRYLVKRTGEKVFLECVQDMDHENMFWYRQDPGLGLRLIYFSYDVKMKEKGDIPEGYSVSREKKERFSLILESASTNQTSMYLCASRSGGASGLYNEQFFGPGTRLTVL.

A note on this clone: The identical CDR3 is also encoded by other nucleotide sequences in the sample. The chain joins TRBV4-2 to TRBJ1-4, with TRBD1 as a possible D gene (5 bases). The CDR3 length is 17 residues. V dropped 0 bases and J dropped 0 bases, with 11 bases sitting between them. Germline V CDR1 and CDR2: LGHNA, YNFKEQ. CDR3 region: CASSQEGPGTTNEKLFF. The DNA for the CDR3 is TGTGCCAGCAGCCAAGAAGGGCCAGGGACAACTAATGAAAAACTGTTTTTT.

CDR3 residues: CASPKPGTGDGEQYF. CDR3 coding DNA: TGTGCCAGCCCTAAACCCGGGACAGGGGATGGCGAGCAGTACTTC. The chain couples TRBV27 to TRBJ2-7; TRBD1 agrees at 10 bases. V lost 8 bases, J lost 6 bases, and 13 bases stayed unmatched. The CDR3 is 15 amino acids. Germline CDR1 MNHEY, CDR2 SMNVEV (reference sequence).

As concerns this clone: Distinct nucleotide sequences in the sample also encode this CDR3. The CDR3 DNA sequence: TGTGCCAGCAGTCCCGACAGCAATCAGCCCCAGCATTTT. Its protein is CASSPDSNQPQHF. The chain has TRBV28 and TRBJ1-5; no reliable D call. The CDR3 is 13 residues long. Germline loops: CDR1 MDHEN, CDR2 SYDVKM. Trimming left V 5 bases short and J 1 base short, with 6 bases between. Variable domain in full (rest from reference TRBV28 and TRBJ1-5): DVKVTQSSRYLVKRTGEKVFLECVQDMDHENMFWYRQDPGLGLRLIYFSYDVKMKEKGDIPEGYSVSREKKERFSLILESASTNQTSMYLCASSPDSNQPQHFGDGTRLSIL.

The V and J genes are TRBV9 and TRBJ1-2; no firm D call. CDR3 length: 16 residues. The germline V gene has CDR1 SGDLS and CDR2 YYNGEE. The V and J ends lost 1 base and 3 bases respectively, with 16 bases between them. In DNA, the CDR3 is TGTGCCAGCAGCGTATCAAGTACATCTGGGTACTATGGCTACACCTTC. It codes for CASSVSSTSGYYGYTF.

This chain's CDR3 is CASSYDSYNEQFF. In nucleotides, the CDR3 is TGTGCCAGCAGTTACGACAGCTACAATGAGCAGTTCTTC. The chain is built from TRBV6-6 and TRBJ2-1; D possibly corresponds to TRBD1 (5 bases). The CDR3 covers 13 residues. Germline CDR1 reads MNHNY; CDR2 reads SVGAGI (reference sequence). Trimming removed 2 bases from V and 3 bases from J, with 5 bases in between.

The chain has TRBV9 and TRBJ2-6, with D unresolved. CDR3 size: 13 residues. Germline loops: CDR1 SGDLS, CDR2 YYNGEE. V lost 1 base, J lost 3 bases, and 2 bases lay in between. The CDR3, as DNA: TGTGCCAGCAGCGTACATGGGGCCAACGTCCTGACTTTC. Residues: CASSVHGANVLTF.

V usage is TRBV4-1 and J usage is TRBJ2-5, with D perhaps assigned TRBD1 or TRBD2 (6 bases each). There are 16 residues in the CDR3. Germline V gene data show CDR1 as MGHRA and CDR2 as YSYEKL. V was shortened by 1 base and J by 9 bases, with 21 bases between the two germline ends. The CDR3 loop is CASSQAGAGPRGPQYF. The CDR3 DNA sequence: TGCGCCAGCAGCCAAGCAGGCGCAGGCCCCCGGGGGCCCCAGTACTTC.

This clone was seen a single time. For the CDR3, the DNA is TGCGCCAGCAGTTTCAACTGGAACACTGAAGCTTTCTTT. Translated: CASSFNWNTEAFF. The chain joins TRBV5-1 to TRBJ1-1; D is uncertain. This CDR3 is built from 13 residues. Trimming pared 5 bases from V and 1 base from J, leaving 9 bases between. Germline CDR1 and CDR2: SGHRS and YFSETQ.

This chain joins TRBV7-2 and TRBJ1-2, with D perhaps TRBD1 (6 bases). This CDR3 is 16 amino acids long. The V and J ends lost 1 base and 2 bases respectively, with 14 bases between them. The germline V gene encodes CDR1 SGHTA and CDR2 FQGNSA. CDR3 DNA sequence: TGTGCCAGCAGCTTAGTTGGCACAGGGACCAACTATGGCTACACCTTC. It codes for CASSLVGTGTNYGYTF.

This chain connects TRBV2 to TRBJ1-2; possibly TRBD1 for D (6 bases). The CDR3 is 13 residues long. The ends were cut back, 4 bases at V and 7 bases at J, with 13 bases in the middle. Germline values: CDR1 SNHLY, CDR2 FYNNEI. The DNA of the CDR3 is TGTGCCAGCAGTGTCGGGCAGGGGTCTGGCTACACCTTC. Its translation: CASSVGQGSGYTF.

V is TRBV7-8 and J is TRBJ2-3; a possible D gene is TRBD2 (5 bases). Germline V gives CDR1 SGHVS, CDR2 FQNEAQ. The CDR3 covers 16 residues. Trimming took 4 bases from V and 6 from J, leaving 20 bases between them. CDR3 bases: TGTGCCAGCAGCTCGAGACCCGGGATCCGGAGCGATACGCAGTATTTT. Protein sequence: CASSSRPGIRSDTQYF.

This clone was detected a few times. The rearrangement joins TRBV7-9 to TRBJ1-5; possibly TRBD1 for D (6 bases). Germline lookup yields CDR1 SEHNR and CDR2 FQNEAQ (reference sequence). This CDR3 is built from 12 residues. The V and J ends lost 9 bases and 9 bases respectively, with 15 bases between them. DNA of the CDR3: TGTGCCAGTTCGGACAGCCCCCGGCCCCAGCATTTT. It translates to CASSDSPRPQHF.

This clone is a singleton in its sample. V is TRBV19 and J is TRBJ2-5; 12 positions agree with TRBD2. The V gene end was trimmed by 3 bases and the J gene end by 4 bases; junction bases not matched to a gene: 12. This CDR3 comprises 18 residues. The germline CDR1 and CDR2 sequences are LNHDA and SQIVND (reference sequence). The CDR3 protein is CASSIWLAGGPTGETQYF. The CDR3 coding sequence is TGTGCCAGTAGTATTTGGCTAGCGGGAGGGCCGACAGGAGAGACCCAGTACTTC.

The sample holds one count of this clone. The chain is built from TRBV4-2 and TRBJ2-7; no reliable D call. Germline V gene data show CDR1 as LGHNA and CDR2 as YNFKEQ. This CDR3 is 16 amino acids long. The V end was cut by 0 bases, the J end by 0 bases, with 12 bases between. CDR3 sequence (DNA): TGTGCCAGCAGCCAAGAAAGTCGGCTTATCTCCTACGAGCAGTACTTC. Its translation: CASSQESRLISYEQYF.

CDR3 region: CASSKGQEGYNEQFF. The CDR3 DNA sequence: TGCGCCAGCAGCAAAGGACAGGAAGGGTACAATGAGCAGTTCTTC. The V call is TRBV5-1, the J call TRBJ2-1; TRBD1 aligns across 7 bases. V was clipped by 4 bases and J by 4 bases; unmatched bases: 8. The germline V gene encodes CDR1 SGHRS and CDR2 YFSETQ. The CDR3 contains 15 residues.

V is TRBV5-6 and J is TRBJ1-2; 8 bases match TRBD1. Germline CDR1 is SGHDT and CDR2 is YYEEEE. V lost 2 bases, J lost 6 bases, and 9 bases stayed unmatched. The CDR3 is 15 amino acids. The CDR3 nucleotides are TGTGCCAGCAGCTTCCGGACAGGGCAGTTGGATGGCTACACCTTC. It translates to CASSFRTGQLDGYTF.

The CDR3 protein is CASSPTGTPYNEQFF. The CDR3 nucleotides are TGTGCCAGCAGCCCGACAGGGACACCCTACAATGAGCAGTTCTTC. The chain has TRBV7-9 and TRBJ2-1; 7 nucleotides align to TRBD1. Germline V gene data show CDR1 as SEHNR and CDR2 as FQNEAQ (reference sequence). CDR3 length: 15 amino acids. After removal of 5 bases from V and 2 bases from J, the junction contained 6 bases not matched to a gene.

The gene calls are TRBV7-6 and TRBJ2-3; TRBD2 agrees at 7 bases. This CDR3 region has 18 residues. The trim removed 5 bases at V and 0 bases at J, leaving 14 bases unmatched. The germline V gene has CDR1 SGHVS and CDR2 FNYEAQ. CDR3 sequence (DNA): TGTGCCAGCAGCCCCCTAAGGGGCGGGGGAGCTAGCACAGATACGCAGTATTTT. Its translation is CASSPLRGGGASTDTQYF.

The chain links TRBV5-6 to TRBJ1-5, with TRBD1 as a possible D gene (5 bases). V lost 3 bases and J 9 bases, leaving 19 bases between the germline ends. The CDR3 runs 15 residues. Germline CDR1 SGHDT, CDR2 YYEEEE. CDR3: CASSYRSGLSSPQHF. DNA for the CDR3: TGTGCCAGCAGCTACCGATCGGGACTTAGTTCGCCCCAGCATTTT.

V usage is TRBV19 and J usage is TRBJ1-5; maybe TRBD1 (6 bases). Trimming shortened V by 5 bases and J by 4 bases, and 9 bases separated the two germline ends. The CDR3 is 13 amino acids. In germline, CDR1 is LNHDA, CDR2 SQIVND (reference sequence). In DNA form, the CDR3 reads TGTGCCAGTAGTGAACAGGGAAATCAGCCCCAGCATTTT. As protein: CASSEQGNQPQHF.